Below, 5 T cell receptor beta chains from the same sample are listed, as sequenced in a study of CD8 T cells in ankylosing spondylitis. TCRdb analysed the 5' RACE reads with MiXCR anew, one entry per CDR3 protein. The table includes 300,000 to 350,000 distinct CDR3 sequences, roughly 12% detected once. Sequenced: blood, either unsorted or a sorted T cell fraction (not recorded which). The receptors derive from a female donor with ankylosing spondylitis or in good health (not recorded which).

There are many counts of this clonotype. The gene calls are TRBV10-3 and TRBJ2-7; D not resolved. The CDR3 runs 11 residues. Germline values: CDR1 ENHRY, CDR2 SYGVKD. V lost 2 bases and J lost 2, with 1 base in between. CDR3 sequence reads: CAISEAYEQYF. The DNA of the CDR3 is TGTGCCATCAGTGAGGCCTACGAGCAGTACTTC.

This clonotype was observed at least ten times. The chain combines TRBV28 with TRBJ2-2; the D is unclear. Trimming took 3 bases from V and 7 from J, leaving 12 bases between them. The CDR3 spans 14 residues. CDR1 is MDHEN and CDR2 is SYDVKM in the germline V gene. The CDR3 protein is CASSLRQFIGELFF. CDR3 in DNA: TGTGCCAGCAGTTTGAGGCAGTTTATCGGGGAGCTGTTTTTT.

This clonotype has just a few counts. One end of the junction varies from germline; a read error may be responsible. The V call is TRBV12-3 or TRBV12-4, the J call TRBJ1-1; TRBD1 matches 10 bases. The CDR3 length is 13 residues. CDR3 DNA sequence: TGTGCCAGCAGACCGACGACAGGGGGCCCTGGGCTCTTT. Translating gives CASRPTTGGPGLF.

In this sample, this clonotype turned up a few times. The chain has TRBV27 and TRBJ2-7; no clear D gene. CDR3 length: 15 amino acids. V lost 5 bases and J lost 3, with 17 bases in between. CDR1 and CDR2 from the germline V gene are MNHEY and SMNVEV (reference sequence). The DNA of the CDR3 is TGTGCCAGCAGTCCCTCCCCAAGGGTAGGCTACGAGCAGTACTTC. It translates to CASSPSPRVGYEQYF.

The V gene is TRBV7-2, the J gene TRBJ1-4; D might be TRBD1 (5 bases). V was trimmed by 2 bases and J by 6 bases, leaving 13 bases between them. The CDR3 totals 15 residues. The germline V gene has CDR1 SGHTA and CDR2 FQGNSA. The CDR3 DNA reads as TGTGCCAGCAGCTTAATGAAGGGACCGGATGAAAAACTGTTTTTT. It encodes CASSLMKGPDEKLFF. The whole variable domain, remainder taken from reference TRBV7-2 and TRBJ1-4, is GAGVSQSPSNKVTEKGKDVELRCDPISGHTALYWYRQSLGQGLEFLIYFQGNSAPDKSGLPSDRFSAERTGGSVSTLTIQRTQQEDSAVYLCASSLMKGPDEKLFFGSGTQLSVL.